This T cell receptor beta chain was identified during a study of CD8 T cells in Susac syndrome. Study findings and constraints: Only a relatively small number of individuals were included in the TCR sequencing and HLA analysis.

On this clonotype itself: The antigen remains undetermined.

Random hexamers were used to reverse transcribe the RNA input (about 0.5 to 1 ug). Coverage of TCR beta CDR3 amplification by immunoSEQ multiplex PCR extended to 54 Vbeta and 13 Jbeta. Each CDR3 protein is one row after TCRdb ran MiXCR on the immunoSEQ multiplex PCR reads. This sample has 400,000 to 550,000 distinct CDR3 sequences, with around 83% found just once. Looked up from germline, CDR1 is WNHNN and CDR2 is SYGVQD (reference sequence). The CDR3 contains 13 residues. Trimming stripped 4 bases from V and 9 bases from J, with 13 bases between. Sequencing of TCR beta covered CD8+ and CD4+ T cells obtained from blood. Negative isolation was used for CD8+ and CD4+ T cells and FACS enrichment for TEMRA cells.

J is TRBJ2-1 and V is TRBV10-1; possibly TRBD2 for D (5 bases). The sequence was obtained from a human donor with multiple sclerosis. The sequencing input was CD8+ T cells from PBMCs. Written as DNA, the CDR3 is TGCGCCAGCAGTGGATCGGCGAGCGGTGAGCAGTTCTTC. This sequence encodes CASSGSASGEQFF.